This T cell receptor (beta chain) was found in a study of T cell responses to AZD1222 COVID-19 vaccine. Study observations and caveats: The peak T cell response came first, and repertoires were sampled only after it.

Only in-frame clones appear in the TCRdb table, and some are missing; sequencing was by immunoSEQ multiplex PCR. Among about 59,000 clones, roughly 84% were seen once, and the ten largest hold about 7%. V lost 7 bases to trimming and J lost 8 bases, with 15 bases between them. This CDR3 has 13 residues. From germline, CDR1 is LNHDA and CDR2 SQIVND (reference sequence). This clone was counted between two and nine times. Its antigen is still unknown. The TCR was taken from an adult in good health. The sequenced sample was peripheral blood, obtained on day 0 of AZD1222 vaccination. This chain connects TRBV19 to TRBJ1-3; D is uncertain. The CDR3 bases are TGTGCCAGTATCCCTACTCTGAGGGACACCATATATTTT. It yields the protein CASIPTLRDTIYF.